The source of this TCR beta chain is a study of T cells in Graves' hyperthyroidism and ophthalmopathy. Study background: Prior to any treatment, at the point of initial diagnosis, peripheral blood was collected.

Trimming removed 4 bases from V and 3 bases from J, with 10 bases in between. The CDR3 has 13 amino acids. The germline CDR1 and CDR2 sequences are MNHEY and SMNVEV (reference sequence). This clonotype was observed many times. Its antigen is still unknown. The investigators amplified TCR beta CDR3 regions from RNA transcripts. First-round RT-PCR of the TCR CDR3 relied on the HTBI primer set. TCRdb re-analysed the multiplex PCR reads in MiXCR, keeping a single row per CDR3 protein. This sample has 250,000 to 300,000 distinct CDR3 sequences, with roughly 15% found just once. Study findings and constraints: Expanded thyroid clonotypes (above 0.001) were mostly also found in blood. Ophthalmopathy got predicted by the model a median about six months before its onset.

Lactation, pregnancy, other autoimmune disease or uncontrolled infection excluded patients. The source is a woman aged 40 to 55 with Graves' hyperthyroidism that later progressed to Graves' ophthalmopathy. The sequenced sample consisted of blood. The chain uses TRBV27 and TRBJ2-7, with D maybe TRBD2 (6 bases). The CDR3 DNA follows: TGTGCCAGCAGTTCTATGCGGGGCTACGAGCAGTACTTC. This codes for CASSSMRGYEQYF.